This paragraph covers one TCR beta chain sequence. Its matching antigen is unknown. The CDR3 runs to 13 residues. CDR1 MNHEY and CDR2 SVGAGI come from the germline V gene. V gave up 4 bases and J gave up 1 base, with 5 bases separating them. The repertoire was sequenced with immunoSEQ multiplex PCR; TCRdb's copy has only in-frame clones and lacks some. Among about 130,000 clones listed, roughly 80% were seen once. This specimen belongs to a study of radiation and T cells in renal cell carcinoma. Findings and limits, study-wide: In blood, top tumor clones expanded by 2 weeks, shrinking by 4. Without pretreatment biopsies, baseline tumor clonotype presence was undetermined.

The time point is: baseline pretreatment blood. The treatment was: 15 Gy SBRT to primary tumor, nephrectomy 4 weeks later. After SBRT, blood was collected at 2 and 4 weeks, plus baseline. Source: blood, taken from a patient whose treatment included radiotherapy and nephrectomy. The V and J genes are TRBV6-5 and TRBJ1-5; D is unclear. The receptor comes from an older woman with renal cell carcinoma. Here the CDR3 DNA reads TGTGCCAGCAGTTTCAGCAGCAATCAGCCCCAGCATTTT. Protein sequence: CASSFSSNQPQHF.